This T cell receptor beta chain was captured in a study of PD-L1 blockade in urothelial cancer. Study context: Blood analysis was done at 3 weeks (second dose) and 6 weeks after treatment began.

Profiled with immunoSEQ multiplex PCR; TCRdb holds only in-frame clones, not every one. The table lists roughly 39,000 clones, about 89% of them singletons, with around 1.8% in the top ten. The CDR3 loop spans 17 amino acids. The germline V and J ends were trimmed by 3 bases and 8 bases, with 22 bases remaining between them. Germline CDR1 is LGHNA and CDR2 is YNFKEQ. The specimen comprised PBMCs, sampled around atezolizumab (anti-PD-L1) treatment. The chain employs TRBV4-2 and TRBJ1-4; D call uncertain. This TCR derives from a man aged 60-69 years with urothelial cancer. The CDR3 loop reads CASSHLTDTSLMEKLFF. CDR3 nucleotides: TGTGCCAGCAGCCACCTAACTGACACTTCCTTAATGGAAAAACTGTTTTTT.